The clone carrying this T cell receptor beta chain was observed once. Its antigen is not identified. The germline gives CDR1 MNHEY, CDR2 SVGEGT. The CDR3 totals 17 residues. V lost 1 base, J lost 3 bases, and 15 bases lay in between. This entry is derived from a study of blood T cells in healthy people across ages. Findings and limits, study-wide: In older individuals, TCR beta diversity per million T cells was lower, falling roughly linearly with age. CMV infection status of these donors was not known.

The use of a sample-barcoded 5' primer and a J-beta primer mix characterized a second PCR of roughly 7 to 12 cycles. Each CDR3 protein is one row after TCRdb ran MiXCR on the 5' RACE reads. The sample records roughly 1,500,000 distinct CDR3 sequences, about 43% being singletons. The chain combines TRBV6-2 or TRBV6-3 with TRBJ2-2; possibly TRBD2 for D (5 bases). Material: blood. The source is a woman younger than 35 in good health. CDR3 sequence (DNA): TGTGCCAGCAGTTACTACTTCGAGGAGGTGGACACCGGGGAGCTGTTTTTT. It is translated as CASSYYFEEVDTGELFF.